A selection of T cell receptor beta chains follows, all from one sample in a study of cytomegalovirus exposure and HLA in healthy donors. The table came from immunoSEQ multiplex PCR; TCRdb's copy has only in-frame clones and leaves some out. The sample includes under 150,000 clones, nearly 65% seen only once; the top ten take more than 8.5%. The sample taken for sequencing was PBMCs. These receptors came from a man aged 40-55 years in good health and CMV-seropositive. CDR3s include the opening cysteine and the closing phenylalanine or tryptophan. The D gene is left open where the match is weak. Not every row has a clone size; where given, it reads once, few, many or a size class.

j_gene: TRBJ2-7; abundance: once; d_gene: NA; v_gene: TRBV27; CDR3aa: CASRPIQGYEQYF; CDR3nt: TGTGCCAGCAGACCTATCCAGGGTTACGAGCAGTACTTC
j_gene: TRBJ1-3; abundance: NA; d_gene: TRBD1; v_gene: TRBV6-1; CDR3aa: CASNRQGLAGNTIYF; CDR3nt: TGTGCCAGCAACAGACAGGGGCTCGCTGGAAACACCATATATTTT
j_gene: TRBJ2-1; abundance: NA; d_gene: TRBD2; v_gene: TRBV15; CDR3aa: CATSAGLAAVDEQFF; CDR3nt: TGTGCCACCAGCGCGGGACTAGCGGCGGTGGATGAGCAGTTCTTC
j_gene: TRBJ2-5; abundance: few; d_gene: NA; v_gene: TRBV30; CDR3aa: CAWRAGATETQYF; CDR3nt: TGTGCCTGGAGGGCAGGGGCGACAGAGACCCAGTACTTC
j_gene: TRBJ2-7; abundance: many; d_gene: TRBD1; v_gene: TRBV10-1; CDR3aa: CASRTGELIYEQYF; CDR3nt: TGCGCCAGCAGGACAGGGGAGTTAATCTACGAGCAGTACTTC
j_gene: TRBJ2-7; abundance: NA; d_gene: NA; v_gene: TRBV5-4; CDR3aa: CASSLGQVPLYEQYF; CDR3nt: TGTGCCAGCAGCTTGGGACAGGTACCTCTCTACGAGCAGTACTTC
j_gene: TRBJ2-3; abundance: NA; d_gene: NA; v_gene: TRBV6-6; CDR3aa: CASTRERTDTQYF; CDR3nt: TGTGCCAGCACACGGGAACGCACAGATACGCAGTATTTT
j_gene: TRBJ2-2; abundance: NA; d_gene: TRBD2; v_gene: TRBV4-1; CDR3aa: CASSQDMAGGIGELFF; CDR3nt: TGCGCCAGCAGCCAAGATATGGCGGGGGGAATCGGGGAGCTGTTTTTT
j_gene: TRBJ1-4; abundance: few; d_gene: NA; v_gene: TRBV19; CDR3aa: CASRNPEQGDEKLFF; CDR3nt: TGTGCCAGTCGGAACCCTGAACAGGGTGACGAAAAACTGTTTTTT
j_gene: TRBJ2-1; abundance: few; d_gene: TRBD2; v_gene: TRBV7-9; CDR3aa: CASSLGSGRRNEQFF; CDR3nt: TGTGCCAGCAGCTTAGGTAGCGGGAGGAGGAATGAGCAGTTCTTC
j_gene: TRBJ1-2; abundance: NA; d_gene: NA; v_gene: TRBV13; CDR3aa: CASSFIGTGGYTF; CDR3nt: TGTGCCAGCAGCTTTATAGGCACGGGGGGCTACACCTTC
j_gene: TRBJ1-5; abundance: NA; d_gene: NA; v_gene: TRBV5-6; CDR3aa: CASSVGRGSQPQHF; CDR3nt: TGTGCCAGCAGCGTGGGGCGGGGAAGTCAGCCCCAGCATTTT
j_gene: TRBJ2-2; abundance: NA; d_gene: NA; v_gene: TRBV9; CDR3aa: CASSGSSPAGELFF; CDR3nt: TGTGCCAGCAGCGGATCGTCCCCGGCCGGGGAGCTGTTTTTT
j_gene: TRBJ2-1; abundance: NA; d_gene: TRBD2; v_gene: TRBV29-1; CDR3aa: CSVTRTAGTSNEQFF; CDR3nt: TGCAGCGTAACACGGACGGCGGGGACTAGCAATGAGCAGTTCTTC
j_gene: TRBJ1-1; abundance: NA; d_gene: NA; v_gene: TRBV7-2; CDR3aa: CASSLIRGEAFF; CDR3nt: TGTGCCAGCAGCTTAATCCGCGGGGAAGCTTTCTTT
j_gene: TRBJ1-1; abundance: NA; d_gene: TRBD1; v_gene: TRBV2; CDR3aa: CASRETGRGTEAFF; CDR3nt: TGTGCCAGCAGGGAGACAGGGAGAGGGACTGAAGCTTTCTTT
j_gene: TRBJ1-6; abundance: few; d_gene: NA; v_gene: TRBV2; CDR3aa: CASSDMTGNNSPLHF; CDR3nt: TGTGCCAGCAGTGACATGACAGGAAATAATTCACCCCTCCACTTT
j_gene: TRBJ2-7; abundance: NA; d_gene: TRBD2; v_gene: TRBV7-2; CDR3aa: CASSLGLALTYEQYF; CDR3nt: TGTGCCAGCAGCTTAGGACTAGCTTTGACCTACGAGCAGTACTTC
j_gene: TRBJ2-3; abundance: NA; d_gene: NA; v_gene: TRBV2; CDR3aa: CASSAYTQYF; CDR3nt: TGTGCCAGCAGTGCCTATACGCAGTATTTT
j_gene: TRBJ2-1; abundance: NA; d_gene: NA; v_gene: TRBV5-1; CDR3aa: CASRTDSTLYNEQFF; CDR3nt: TGCGCCAGCAGAACGGACAGTACCTTGTACAATGAGCAGTTCTTC
j_gene: TRBJ2-3; abundance: few; d_gene: TRBD1; v_gene: TRBV18; CDR3aa: CASSPTGQGADTQYF; CDR3nt: TGTGCCAGCTCACCTACGGGACAGGGGGCAGATACGCAGTATTTT
j_gene: TRBJ2-3; abundance: NA; d_gene: TRBD2; v_gene: TRBV7-6; CDR3aa: CASSLALSGRADTQYF; CDR3nt: TGTGCCAGCAGCTTAGCGTTGAGCGGGAGGGCAGATACGCAGTATTTT
j_gene: TRBJ2-5; abundance: NA; d_gene: NA; v_gene: TRBV21-1; CDR3aa: CASSNSNPRSRETQYF; CDR3nt: TGTGCCAGCAGCAATTCGAATCCTCGGTCACGAGAGACCCAGTACTTC
j_gene: TRBJ2-5; abundance: NA; d_gene: NA; v_gene: TRBV5-8; CDR3aa: CASSLDPGSRETQYF; CDR3nt: TGTGCCAGCAGCTTGGACCCAGGTTCGAGAGAGACCCAGTACTTC
j_gene: TRBJ2-1; abundance: NA; d_gene: NA; v_gene: TRBV10-3; CDR3aa: CAISESRGPEQFF; CDR3nt: TGTGCCATCAGTGAGTCGCGGGGCCCTGAGCAGTTCTTC
j_gene: TRBJ2-5; abundance: NA; d_gene: NA; v_gene: TRBV7-6; CDR3aa: CASSPAMQETQYF; CDR3nt: TGTGCCAGCAGCCCAGCGATGCAAGAGACCCAGTACTTC
j_gene: TRBJ2-3; abundance: few; d_gene: NA; v_gene: TRBV29-1; CDR3aa: CSVMTSPGADTQYF; CDR3nt: TGCAGCGTAATGACTAGCCCAGGGGCAGATACGCAGTATTTT
j_gene: TRBJ1-1; abundance: NA; d_gene: NA; v_gene: TRBV9; CDR3aa: CASSAGLERAFF; CDR3nt: TGTGCCAGCAGCGCCGGACTGGAGAGGGCTTTCTTT
j_gene: TRBJ2-1; abundance: NA; d_gene: TRBD2; v_gene: TRBV10-1; CDR3aa: CASSDSGTSGGDIKQFF; CDR3nt: TGCGCCAGCAGTGACTCCGGGACTAGCGGGGGGGACATCAAGCAGTTCTTC
j_gene: TRBJ2-5; abundance: NA; d_gene: TRBD1; v_gene: TRBV10-1; CDR3aa: CASSELSGAGGRETQYF; CDR3nt: TGCGCCAGCAGTGAGCTTTCGGGGGCAGGGGGCAGAGAGACCCAGTACTTC
j_gene: TRBJ2-7; abundance: once; d_gene: TRBD2; v_gene: TRBV5-1; CDR3aa: CASSSLAGDVEQYF; CDR3nt: TGCGCCAGCAGCTCACTAGCGGGGGACGTCGAGCAGTACTTC
j_gene: TRBJ2-1; abundance: NA; d_gene: TRBD2; v_gene: TRBV19; CDR3aa: CASSSGLVLMSYNEQFF; CDR3nt: TGTGCCAGTAGTTCGGGACTAGTGTTAATGTCCTACAATGAGCAGTTCTTC
j_gene: TRBJ2-7; abundance: NA; d_gene: NA; v_gene: TRBV19; CDR3aa: CASKGGLASHEQYF; CDR3nt: TGTGCCAGTAAGGGGGGGCTAGCGAGCCACGAGCAGTACTTC
j_gene: TRBJ1-3; abundance: many; d_gene: NA; v_gene: TRBV11-2; CDR3aa: CASTQGGGTIYF; CDR3nt: TGTGCCAGCACCCAGGGCGGGGGCACCATATATTTT
j_gene: TRBJ2-7; abundance: NA; d_gene: NA; v_gene: TRBV21-1; CDR3aa: CASSKGATGGSYEQYF; CDR3nt: TGTGCCAGCAGCAAAGGGGCGACAGGGGGTTCCTACGAGCAGTACTTC
j_gene: TRBJ2-7; abundance: NA; d_gene: TRBD1; v_gene: TRBV15; CDR3aa: CATSSGQGEYEQYF; CDR3nt: TGTGCCACCAGCAGCGGCCAGGGGGAATACGAGCAGTACTTC
j_gene: TRBJ2-1; abundance: NA; d_gene: NA; v_gene: TRBV5-1; CDR3aa: CASRQEAYNEQFF; CDR3nt: TGCGCCAGCAGACAGGAAGCCTACAATGAGCAGTTCTTC
j_gene: TRBJ2-7; abundance: NA; d_gene: NA; v_gene: TRBV7-2; CDR3aa: CASSLAPQISYEQYF; CDR3nt: TGTGCCAGCAGCTTAGCCCCCCAGATATCCTACGAGCAGTACTTC
j_gene: TRBJ2-3; abundance: few; d_gene: TRBD1; v_gene: TRBV4-3; CDR3aa: CASSSRTGGRGDTQYF; CDR3nt: TGCGCCAGCAGCTCCCGGACAGGGGGGCGCGGAGATACGCAGTATTTT
j_gene: TRBJ2-1; abundance: NA; d_gene: NA; v_gene: TRBV7-2; CDR3aa: CASSLRVSEQFF; CDR3nt: TGTGCCAGCAGCCTCCGGGTGAGTGAGCAGTTCTTC
j_gene: TRBJ1-2; abundance: NA; d_gene: NA; v_gene: TRBV5-1; CDR3aa: CASSGRGYDYGYTF; CDR3nt: TGCGCCAGCAGCGGCAGGGGATATGACTATGGCTACACCTTC
j_gene: TRBJ2-1; abundance: few; d_gene: TRBD2; v_gene: TRBV7-2; CDR3aa: CASILEGTSGRHYNEQFF; CDR3nt: TGTGCCAGCATCTTAGAAGGGACTAGCGGGAGGCACTACAATGAGCAGTTCTTC
j_gene: TRBJ2-7; abundance: NA; d_gene: TRBD2; v_gene: TRBV29-1; CDR3aa: CSVEMGGSYYEQYF; CDR3nt: TGCAGCGTTGAAATGGGGGGGTCTTACTACGAGCAGTACTTC
j_gene: TRBJ2-2; abundance: NA; d_gene: NA; v_gene: TRBV5-1; CDR3aa: CASSAERTGELFF; CDR3nt: TGCGCCAGCAGCGCAGAGCGCACCGGGGAGCTGTTTTTT